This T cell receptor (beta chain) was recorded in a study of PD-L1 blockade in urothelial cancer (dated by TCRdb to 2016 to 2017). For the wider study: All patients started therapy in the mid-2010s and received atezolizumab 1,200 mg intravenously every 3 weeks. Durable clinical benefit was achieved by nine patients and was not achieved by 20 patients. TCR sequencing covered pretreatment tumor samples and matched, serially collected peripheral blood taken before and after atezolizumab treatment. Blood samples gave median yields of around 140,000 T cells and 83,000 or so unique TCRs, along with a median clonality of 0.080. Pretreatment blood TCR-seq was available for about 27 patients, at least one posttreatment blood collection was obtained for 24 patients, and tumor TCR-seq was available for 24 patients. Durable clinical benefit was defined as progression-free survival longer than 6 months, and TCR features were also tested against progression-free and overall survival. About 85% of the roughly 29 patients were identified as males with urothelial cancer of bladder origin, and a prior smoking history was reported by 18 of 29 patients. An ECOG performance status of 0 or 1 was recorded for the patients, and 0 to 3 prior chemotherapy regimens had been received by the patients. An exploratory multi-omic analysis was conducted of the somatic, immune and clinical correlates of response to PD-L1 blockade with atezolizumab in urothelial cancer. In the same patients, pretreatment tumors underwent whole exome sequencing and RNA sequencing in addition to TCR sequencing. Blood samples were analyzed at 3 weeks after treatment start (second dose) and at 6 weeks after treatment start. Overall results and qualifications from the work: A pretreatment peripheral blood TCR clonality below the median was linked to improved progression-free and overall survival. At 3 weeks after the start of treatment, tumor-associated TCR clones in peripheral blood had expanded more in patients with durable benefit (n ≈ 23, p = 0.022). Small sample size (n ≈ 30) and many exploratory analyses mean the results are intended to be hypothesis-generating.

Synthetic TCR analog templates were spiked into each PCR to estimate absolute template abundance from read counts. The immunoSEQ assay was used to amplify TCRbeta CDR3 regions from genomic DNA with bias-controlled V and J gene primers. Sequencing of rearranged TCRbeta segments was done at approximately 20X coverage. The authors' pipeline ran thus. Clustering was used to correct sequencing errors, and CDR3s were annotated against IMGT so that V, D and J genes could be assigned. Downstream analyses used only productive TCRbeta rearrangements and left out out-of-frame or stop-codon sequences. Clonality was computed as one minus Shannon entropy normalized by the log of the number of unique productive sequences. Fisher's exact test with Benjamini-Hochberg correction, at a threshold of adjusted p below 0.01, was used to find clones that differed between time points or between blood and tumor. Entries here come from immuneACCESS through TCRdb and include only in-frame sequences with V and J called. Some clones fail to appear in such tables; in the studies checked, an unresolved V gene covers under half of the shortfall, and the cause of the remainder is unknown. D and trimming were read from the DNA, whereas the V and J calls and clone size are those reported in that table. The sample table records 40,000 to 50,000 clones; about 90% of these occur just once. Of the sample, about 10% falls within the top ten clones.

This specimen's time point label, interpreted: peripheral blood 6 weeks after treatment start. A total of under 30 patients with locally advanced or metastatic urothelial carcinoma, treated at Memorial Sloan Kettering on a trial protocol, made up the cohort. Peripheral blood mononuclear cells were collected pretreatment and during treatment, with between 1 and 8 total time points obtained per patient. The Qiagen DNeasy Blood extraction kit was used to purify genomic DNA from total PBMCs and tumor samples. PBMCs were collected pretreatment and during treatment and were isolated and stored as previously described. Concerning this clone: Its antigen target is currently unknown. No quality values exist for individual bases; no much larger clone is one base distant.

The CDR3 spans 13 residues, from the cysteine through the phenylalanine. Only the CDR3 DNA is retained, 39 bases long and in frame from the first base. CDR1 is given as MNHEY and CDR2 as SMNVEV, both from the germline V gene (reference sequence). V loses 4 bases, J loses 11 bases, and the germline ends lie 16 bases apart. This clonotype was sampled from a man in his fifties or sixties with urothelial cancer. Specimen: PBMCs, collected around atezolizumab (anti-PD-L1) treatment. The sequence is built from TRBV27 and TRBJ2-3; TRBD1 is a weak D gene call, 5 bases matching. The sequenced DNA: TGTGCCAGCAGTTATCCAGGGTGGAGTGAGCAGTATTTT. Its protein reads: CASSYPGWSEQYF.